The 27 T cell receptor beta chains presented below share a single source sample, sequenced in a study of T cell responses to AZD1222 COVID-19 vaccine. Generated by immunoSEQ multiplex PCR, the TCRdb table keeps only in-frame clones and is missing some. This table holds about 160,000 clones, around 89% found once. This sample comprised peripheral blood, obtained 28 days after the second AZD1222 dose. These TCRs come from an adult who received the AZD1222 COVID-19 vaccine.

The CDR3 sequence is CATQVGGSTDTQYF. DNA of the CDR3: TGTGCCACTCAGGTGGGGGGAAGCACAGATACGCAGTATTTT. The rearrangement joins TRBV15 to TRBJ2-3, with a possible D match to TRBD2 (6 bases). CDR1 is LNHNV, CDR2 YYDKDF, per germline (reference sequence). The CDR3 totals 14 residues. Trimming cost V 9 bases and J 0 bases, with 13 bases left between them.

This sequence joins TRBV6-5 and TRBJ1-5; possible D gene TRBD1, 5 bases. Trimming stripped 6 bases from V and 2 bases from J, with 14 bases between. The germline V gene has CDR1 MNHEY and CDR2 SVGAGI. The CDR3 contains 15 residues. CDR3 sequence (DNA): TGTGCCAGCAGGGCCGGGACCAAAGGCAATCAGCCCCAGCATTTT. This translates into CASRAGTKGNQPQHF.

This rearrangement joins TRBV6-2 or TRBV6-3 to TRBJ2-1, with 9 bases that match TRBD1. This CDR3 is 16 amino acids long. Germline CDR1 MNHEY, CDR2 SVGEGT. J gave up 2 bases and V 4 bases, and 6 bases lay outside the gene matches. CDR3 sequence: CASSSLRTGAYNEQFF. As DNA, the CDR3 is TGTGCCAGCAGTTCTTTAAGGACAGGGGCCTACAATGAGCAGTTCTTC.

The chain is built from TRBV19 and TRBJ2-7; TRBD2 matches at 10 bases. Germline loops: CDR1 LNHDA, CDR2 SQIVND (reference sequence). Unmatched junction bases numbered 2, after V lost 7 bases and J lost 2 bases. The CDR3 sequence is 13 residues long. In DNA, the CDR3 is TGTGCCAGTAAGCGGGGGGGCACCTACGAGCAGTACTTC. Protein product: CASKRGGTYEQYF.

The rearrangement links TRBV7-8 to TRBJ2-3; 7 bases map to TRBD1. The V gene's germline CDR1 is SGHVS and CDR2 FQNEAQ. V shed 5 bases, J shed 3 bases, and the junction held 5 bases outside the gene matches. The CDR3 totals 14 residues. The CDR3 here is CASSRGGSTDTQYF. CDR3 in DNA: TGTGCCAGCAGCCGAGGGGGCTCTACAGATACGCAGTATTTT.

The chain has TRBV5-1 and TRBJ1-1; TRBD1 aligns across 7 bases. J lost 4 bases, V lost 3 bases, and 9 bases had no gene match. This CDR3 contains 15 residues. CDR1 and CDR2 (germline): SGHRS, YFSETQ. For the CDR3, the DNA is TGCGCCAGCAGCTCGAAGGGGGCTAGGGGCACTGAAGCTTTCTTT. This encodes CASSSKGARGTEAFF.

The CDR3 DNA sequence: TGTGCCAGCAGTCCTCGAGAGGGGGCGAGTGGCTACACCTTC. It specifies CASSPREGASGYTF. This rearrangement joins TRBV2 to TRBJ1-2; 7 positions match TRBD1. Germline CDR1 and CDR2: SNHLY and FYNNEI. V gave up 5 bases and J gave up 7 bases; unmatched junction bases: 10. This CDR3 contains 14 residues.

The chain uses TRBV30 and TRBJ2-7; D remains unclear. V lost 0 bases and J 6 bases, leaving 12 bases between the germline ends. The CDR3 runs to 13 residues. The germline CDR1 and CDR2 sequences are GTSNPN and SVGIG (reference sequence). CDR3 region: CAWSVRGVTEQYF. As DNA, the CDR3 is TGTGCCTGGAGTGTACGTGGGGTCACCGAGCAGTACTTC.

The J gene is TRBJ2-1, the V gene TRBV7-9, with unresolved D. V was trimmed by 2 bases and J by 4 bases, leaving 12 bases between them. The CDR3 has 15 residues. Germline CDR1 SEHNR, CDR2 FQNEAQ (reference sequence). The CDR3 protein is CASSLSEVAYNEQFF. The CDR3 DNA reads TGTGCCAGCAGCTTAAGCGAGGTAGCATACAATGAGCAGTTCTTC. The full variable domain, with the rest looked up from reference TRBV7-9 and TRBJ2-1, is DTGVSQNPRHKITKRGQNVTFRCDPISEHNRLYWYRQTLGQGPEFLTYFQNEAQLEKSRLLSDRFSAERPKGSFSTLEIQRTEQGDSAMYLCASSLSEVAYNEQFFGPGTRLTVL.

The chain links TRBV5-6 to TRBJ2-2, with a tentative D call TRBD1 (6 bases). This CDR3 is 14 amino acids long. V lost 4 bases and J 6 bases, leaving 13 bases between the germline ends. Germline V gives CDR1 SGHDT, CDR2 YYEEEE. The CDR3 region has the DNA TGTGCCAGCAGCAAACAGGGAAAAGCCGGGGAGCTGTTTTTT. It specifies CASSKQGKAGELFF.

The chain has TRBV5-5 and TRBJ1-5; D is undetermined. Germline V gene lookup returns CDR1 SGHKS and CDR2 YYEKEE (reference sequence). The V end lost 1 base, the J end lost 0 bases, and 17 bases lay between the germline ends. This CDR3 is built from 18 residues. The CDR3 region is CASSLRLGAPFSNQPQHF. CDR3 nucleotides: TGTGCCAGCAGCTTGAGACTCGGAGCCCCCTTTAGCAATCAGCCCCAGCATTTT.

This sequence joins TRBV4-3 and TRBJ2-2, with a weak D call TRBD2 (5 bases). Between the trimmed V and J ends, which lost 0 bases and 5 bases, there was a span of 7 bases. The CDR3 has 14 amino acids. Germline V gives CDR1 LGHNA, CDR2 YSLEER. CDR3 sequence: CASSQDGSTGELFF. The CDR3 nucleotides read TGCGCCAGCAGCCAAGATGGGAGTACCGGGGAGCTGTTTTTT.

CDR3 amino acids: CAARGITEAFF. The CDR3 DNA reads TGTGCCGCGAGGGGGATAACTGAAGCTTTCTTT. This chain joins TRBV6-5 and TRBJ1-1; weak D call: TRBD1 (6 bases). Trimming cost V 11 bases and J 5 bases, with 12 bases left between them. The germline V gene encodes CDR1 MNHEY and CDR2 SVGAGI. The CDR3 length is 11 residues.

This chain joins TRBV6-5 and TRBJ2-7; D may be TRBD1 (5 bases). The CDR3 loop spans 15 amino acids. The germline V and J ends were trimmed by 2 bases and 0 bases, with 11 bases remaining between them. CDR1 is MNHEY, CDR2 SVGAGI, per germline. CDR3 bases: TGTGCCAGCAGTTACGGAGACAGTAGCTCCTACGAGCAGTACTTC. Translation: CASSYGDSSSYEQYF.

The chain uses TRBV5-4 and TRBJ2-6, with D unresolved. The CDR3 totals 15 residues. V lost 3 bases and J 7 bases, leaving 14 bases between the germline ends. CDR1 is SGHNT, CDR2 YYREEE, per germline (reference sequence). The CDR3 sequence is CASSSIIPGANVLTF. CDR3 bases: TGTGCCAGCAGCTCCATAATCCCAGGAGCCAACGTCCTGACTTTC. Looking up the rest from reference TRBV5-4 and TRBJ2-6 gives the full variable domain: ETGVTQSPTHLIKTRGQQVTLRCSSQSGHNTVSWYQQALGQGPQFIFQYYREEENGRGNFPPRFSGLQFPNYSSELNVNALELDDSALYLCASSSIIPGANVLTFGAGSRLTVL.

The chain carries TRBV20-1 and TRBJ1-2; D is uncertain. V lost 3 bases to trimming and J lost 5 bases, with 13 bases between them. The CDR3 length is 13 residues. Germline V CDR1 and CDR2: DFQATT, SNEGSKA (reference sequence). CDR3 DNA sequence: TGCAGTGCTAGTCCCTGGGGAGCTTATGGCTACACCTTC. Residues: CSASPWGAYGYTF.

V and J are TRBV18 and TRBJ1-5; a possible D gene is TRBD1 (6 bases). V lost 8 bases and J lost 6, with 14 bases in between. The CDR3 has 13 amino acids. Germline V lookup: CDR1 KGHSH, CDR2 LQKENI. CDR3 sequence reads: CASQDRVGQPQHF. The CDR3 DNA reads TGTGCCAGCCAGGACAGAGTAGGTCAGCCCCAGCATTTT.

The rearrangement joins TRBV5-8 to TRBJ2-1, with TRBD1 as a possible D gene (7 bases). Germline assignment: CDR1 SGHTS and CDR2 YDEGEE. CDR3 length: 17 residues. V lost 0 bases, J lost 2 bases, and 15 bases lay in between. The CDR3 here is CASSLAPGGTTYNEQFF. Written as DNA, the CDR3 is TGTGCCAGCAGCTTGGCGCCAGGGGGGACCACCTACAATGAGCAGTTCTTC.

The chain couples TRBV5-6 to TRBJ1-4; 7 positions match TRBD1. Germline CDR1 and CDR2: SGHDT and YYEEEE. This CDR3 comprises 16 residues. J gave up 7 bases and V 2 bases, and 11 bases lay outside the gene matches. The CDR3 reads CASSLPPQGRGEKLFF. The DNA for the CDR3 is TGTGCCAGCAGCTTACCCCCACAGGGGCGAGGTGAAAAACTGTTTTTT.

This chain connects TRBV7-2 to TRBJ2-5; 7 nucleotides align to TRBD2. V dropped 5 bases and J dropped 9; count of bases not matched to a gene: 24. The CDR3 runs 18 residues. Germline values: CDR1 SGHTA, CDR2 FQGNSA. The CDR3 DNA is TGTGCCAGCAGCGGGAGAACTCAGTTCAGCGGGGAAGGCTGGCCCCAGTACTTC. It yields the protein CASSGRTQFSGEGWPQYF. Full variable domain (missing parts from reference TRBV7-2 and TRBJ2-5): GAGVSQSPSNKVTEKGKDVELRCDPISGHTALYWYRQSLGQGLEFLIYFQGNSAPDKSGLPSDRFSAERTGGSVSTLTIQRTQQEDSAVYLCASSGRTQFSGEGWPQYFGPGTRLLVL.

The genes are TRBV10-3 and TRBJ1-3; D gene uncertain. The germline gives CDR1 ENHRY, CDR2 SYGVKD. The CDR3 spans 11 residues. Between the trimmed V and J ends, which lost 4 bases and 3 bases, there was a span of 1 base. The CDR3 DNA is TGTGCCATCAGTGTTGGAAACACCATATATTTT. This codes for CAISVGNTIYF.

The chain has TRBV3-1 (or the pseudogene TRBV3-2) and TRBJ1-1; D not certain. V was shortened by 1 base and J by 4 bases, with 7 bases between the two germline ends. Germline V gene sequence: CDR1 LGHDT, CDR2 YNNKEL (reference sequence). The CDR3 covers 13 residues. CDR3 in amino acids: CASSQVEATEAFF. In nucleotides, the CDR3 is TGTGCCAGCAGCCAAGTTGAGGCCACTGAAGCTTTCTTT.

This chain links TRBV7-9 with TRBJ2-1, with TRBD2 matching over 8 bases. Losses at the gene ends were 8 bases for V and 13 bases for J; bases not matched to a gene: 4. Per germline, CDR1 SEHNR and CDR2 FQNEAQ (reference sequence). The CDR3 is made up of 10 amino acids. The CDR3 loop is CASGGLGQFF. CDR3 nucleotides: TGTGCCAGCGGGGGACTAGGACAGTTCTTC.

The CDR3 nucleotides are TGTGCCAGCAGCTTGTACGACTCCCGCACAGATACGCAGTATTTT. Translating it yields CASSLYDSRTDTQYF. This chain uses TRBV7-3 with TRBJ2-3, with D uncertain. This CDR3 is 15 amino acids long. The V gene lost 3 bases and the J gene lost 1 base, with 11 bases spanning the gap. CDR1 and CDR2 (germline): SGHTA, FQGTGA. Using reference TRBV7-3 and TRBJ2-3 for the parts outside the CDR3, the full variable domain is GAGVSQTPSNKVTEKGKYVELRCDPISGHTALYWYRQSLGQGPEFLIYFQGTGAADDSGLPNDRFFAVRPEGSVSTLKIQRTERGDSAVYLCASSLYDSRTDTQYFGPGTRLTVL.

The gene calls are TRBV14 and TRBJ1-5, with D perhaps matching TRBD1 (5 bases). This CDR3 region has 14 residues. Looked up from germline, CDR1 is SGHDN and CDR2 is FVKESK. Trimming shortened V by 0 bases and J by 6 bases, and 9 bases separated the two germline ends. The CDR3 sequence: CASSQDRGSQPQHF. The CDR3, as DNA: TGTGCCAGCAGCCAAGATCGGGGGTCTCAGCCCCAGCATTTT.

For this clone: Distinct nucleotide sequences in the sample also encode this CDR3. The rearrangement links TRBV30 to TRBJ2-7, with TRBD2 matching over 9 bases. Germline assignment: CDR1 GTSNPN and CDR2 SVGIG (reference sequence). The CDR3 runs 14 residues. The trim removed 0 bases at V and 2 bases at J, leaving 2 bases unmatched. In nucleotides, the CDR3 is TGTGCCTGGAGTGTGAGCGGGGGGCCCTACGAGCAGTACTTC. Protein sequence: CAWSVSGGPYEQYF.

The V and J genes are TRBV2 and TRBJ2-5; TRBD2 is a possible D gene (6 bases). The CDR3 has 14 amino acids. V lost 4 bases and J 5 bases, leaving 14 bases between the germline ends. Germline V gene lookup returns CDR1 SNHLY and CDR2 FYNNEI. The CDR3 nucleotides are TGTGCCAGCAGTGGTGAGGGACTGCGGGAGACCCAGTACTTC. It encodes CASSGEGLRETQYF. Supplemented by reference TRBV2 and TRBJ2-5, the full variable domain reads EPEVTQTPSHQVTQMGQEVILRCVPISNHLYFYWYRQILGQKVEFLVSFYNNEISEKSEIFDDQFSVERPDGSNFTLKIRSTKLEDSAMYFCASSGEGLRETQYFGPGTRLLVL.